The clone carrying this TCR beta chain was recorded a few times. Antigen: not known. The whole isolated RNA underwent reverse transcription, so sequencing captured expressed TCRB transcripts. The protocol was immunoSEQ multiplex PCR, while the TCRdb copy is restricted to in-frame clones and leaves out a portion. This sample has roughly 290,000 clones, with 7% to 9% found just once. The germline V gene encodes CDR1 LNHDA and CDR2 SQIVND (reference sequence). V was clipped by 4 bases and J by 6 bases, with 15 bases between them. The CDR3 has 14 amino acids. This specimen belongs to a study of beta chain features in type 1 diabetes. Regarding the study as a whole: HLA influence on TCRB rearrangement stayed unresolved here. Cells carrying high TCR expression could end up over-represented when cDNA is sequenced.

Central memory, naive, regulatory and stem cell-like memory CD4+ cells were sorted by CD45RO/CCR7/CD25/CD127/CD95/CD27. Post-sort purity exceeded 95% for all sorted populations. The V gene is TRBV19, the J gene TRBJ1-1; D possibly corresponds to TRBD1 (5 bases). The receptor was isolated from a young woman in good health. Sequencing was carried out using central memory CD4+ T cells from blood. The CDR3 DNA reads as TGTGCCAGTAGTACCCACTCAGGGTTGGCTGAAGCTTTCTTT. This encodes CASSTHSGLAEAFF.